The TCR beta chain under discussion was sequenced for a study of PD-1 blockade in classical Hodgkin lymphoma (dated by TCRdb to about 2020). Study-wide context: Nivolumab dosing was 3 mg/kg intravenously every 2 weeks, continuing until either disease progression or unacceptable toxicity. A peripheral blood immune signature of response to PD-1 blockade in classical Hodgkin lymphoma was defined using TCR beta sequencing and CyTOF. Summary of the overall study and its limitations: Newly diagnosed patients were reported to have lower baseline TCR diversity than healthy donors, and relapsed/refractory patients were reported to have lower baseline TCR diversity still. The study covered only a single clinical trial cohort, and the causes of the repertoire differences, possibly disease activity or prior therapy, were still not defined. CD4+ but not CD8+ TCR diversity rose significantly by C4D1 (p=0.0027 vs p=0.16), most apparent in complete responders (p=0.02). Lower diversity was seen in patients whose nivolumab began less than 1 year after ASCT, and these patients were left out of later analyses so that immune reconstitution would not confound the results. Among trial patients, those achieving complete response had baseline diversity similar to that of newly diagnosed patients, while diversity was significantly lower in partial responders and progressors.

The time point label for this specimen denotes: cycle 4 day 1 (C4D1), after 6 weeks of nivolumab. Every trial patient had relapsed following autologous stem cell transplantation, and prior brentuximab vedotin exposure was what differed among cohorts A, B and C. Magnetic negative selection with a Miltenyi CD8+ T cell isolation kit was used to purify CD8+ T cells from thawed PBMCs. The trial cohort comprised around 60 patients with relapsed/refractory classical Hodgkin lymphoma whose best overall responses were complete response, partial response or progressive disease. Trial patients were treated with single-agent nivolumab in the multi-cohort phase II CheckMate 205 trial. An independent review committee assessed best overall response by applying the 2007 International Working Group response criteria. Trial PBMCs were collected immediately before nivolumab initiation (C1D1) and during therapy at cycle 2 day 1 and cycle 4 day 1. Peripheral blood was collected in 8 mL Vacutainer Cell Preparation Tubes, from which PBMCs were isolated by centrifugation and then cryopreserved. Purified CD4+ and CD8+ fractions were prepared only for cases with an additional available PBMC sample. Magnetically labelled cells were removed on LS columns in a quadroMACS separator, and the flow-through was retained as the purified fraction.

The Qiagen DNeasy kit was used to extract genomic DNA both from unsorted PBMCs and from the negatively selected CD4+ and CD8+ fractions. TCR beta CDR3 regions were subjected to amplification by immunoSEQ multiplex PCR with primers that anneal to V and J segments. A synthetic immune receptor repertoire was used to minimize amplification bias, and any residual bias was removed computationally once sequencing was done. The paper's processing steps were these. Repertoire diversity was quantified as the Shannon entropy index using custom Python scripts. The unsorted, CD4+ and CD8+ repertoires were each analyzed separately, with the exception of combined analyses, where CD4+ and CD8+ sequences were merged in silico. A clone was considered expanded if an increase in frequency of at least 2-fold after treatment relative to C1D1 was found, and a pseudocount of 0.5 was applied to clones undetected at baseline. Clones with 0 or 1 copy at C1D1 were classified as singleton clones, and clones with 2 or more copies were classified as non-singleton clones. Clones expanded in unsorted samples were assigned a CD4+, CD8+ or unknown annotation through matching of protein sequences in sorted samples from the same patient. Wilcoxon tests on paired samples were used to test diversity changes from C1D1 to C4D1. The table was pulled from immuneACCESS by TCRdb, which kept in-frame rearrangements only. Such tables lose some clones; where checked, under half of the loss comes from unresolved V genes, and the rest has no known cause. Clone size and the V and J calls come from that table; the DNA yielded D and trimming. This sample has 4,000 or so clones in its table, and about two thirds of those were observed once. The top ten constitute approximately 30% of the sample.

In the case of this clone: What this receptor recognizes is not known. There are no base qualities to consult, and no much larger clone falls within one base.

Inclusive of the bounding cysteine and phenylalanine, the CDR3 is 14 residues long. The entry retains the CDR3 DNA only, 42 bases that are in frame from base 1. From a lookup of the germline V gene (reference sequence), CDR1 and CDR2 are SEHNR and FQNEAQ. The V end gives up 5 bases and the J end 3 bases, leaving 6 bases in the junction not matched to a gene. This specimen consisted of CD8+ T cells from blood, obtained before the fourth cycle of nivolumab. The sequence joins TRBV7-9 to TRBJ2-7; 8 central nucleotides agree with TRBD1. The sequence was obtained from a human donor with classical Hodgkin lymphoma. The DNA is TGTGCCAGCAGCCCCGGGACAGGAGTCTACGAGCAGTACTTC. This yields the protein CASSPGTGVYEQYF.